The 12 T cell receptor beta chains given below trace back to one sample, sequenced in a study of blood T cell repertoires in COVID-19. Sequencing used immunoSEQ multiplex PCR; TCRdb keeps in-frame clones, though not all of them. The sample has 45,000 to 50,000 clones, approximately 87% seen once. The sequencing sample was made of peripheral blood. These receptors were collected from a human donor in a cohort sampled during active COVID-19.

The CDR3 region is CASTPPGSYEQYF. CDR3 in DNA: TGTGCCAGCACCCCGCCAGGCTCCTACGAGCAGTACTTC. The chain employs TRBV11-2 and TRBJ2-7; D gene unclear. This CDR3 has 13 amino acids. V was clipped by 7 bases and J by 0 bases, with 10 bases between them. Germline-derived CDR1 and CDR2 are SGHAT and FQNNGV.

This clone rates as medium-sized. The gene calls are TRBV6-2 or TRBV6-3 and TRBJ2-7; 7 bases line up with TRBD2. The V and J ends lost 6 bases and 2 bases, in that order; junction bases with no gene match: 1. Germline V CDR1 and CDR2: MNHEY, SVGEGT. The length of the CDR3 is 12 residues. CDR3 nucleotide sequence: TGTGCCAGCAGCCTAGCGGCCTACGAGCAGTACTTC. It is translated as CASSLAAYEQYF.

This chain links TRBV9 with TRBJ2-1; possible D gene TRBD2, 5 bases. Trimming shortened V by 5 bases and J by 0 bases, and 18 bases separated the two germline ends. CDR3 length: 17 residues. Germline loops: CDR1 SGDLS, CDR2 YYNGEE. The CDR3 protein is CASSVSRRESSYNEQFF. CDR3 DNA: TGTGCCAGCAGTGTTAGTCGTCGGGAAAGCTCCTACAATGAGCAGTTCTTC.

This chain joins TRBV10-2 and TRBJ2-1; the match to TRBD2 covers 15 bases. The junction had 4 bases not matched to a gene; V was cut back by 6 bases and J by 4 bases. The germline gives CDR1 WSHSY, CDR2 SAAADI. This CDR3 has 16 residues. The CDR3 here is CASSRTSGGGYNEQFF. For the CDR3, the DNA is TGCGCCAGCAGCCGGACTAGCGGGGGGGGATACAATGAGCAGTTCTTC.

CDR3 coding DNA: TGTGCCAGCAGCCCTCGCGGGAGCTCTGGAAACACCATATATTTT. Translating it yields CASSPRGSSGNTIYF. This chain connects TRBV7-9 to TRBJ1-3; D not certain. Trimming took 5 bases from V and 0 from J, leaving 11 bases between them. Germline V gene sequence: CDR1 SEHNR, CDR2 FQNEAQ (reference sequence). The CDR3 sequence is 15 residues long.

The chain carries TRBV19 and TRBJ1-4; 8 bases are a match to TRBD1. This CDR3 contains 18 residues. With 7 bases clipped from V and 0 bases from J, the junction kept 13 bases outside the gene matches. Germline-derived CDR1 and CDR2 are LNHDA and SQIVND (reference sequence). CDR3: CASKQGVSPTSTNEKLFF. The CDR3 DNA reads TGTGCCAGTAAACAGGGGGTCAGCCCAACGTCAACTAATGAAAAACTGTTTTTT.

The rearrangement links TRBV6-4 to TRBJ1-2; the D gene is possibly TRBD1 (5 bases). From germline, CDR1 is MRHNA and CDR2 SNTAGT. Trimming removed 6 bases at V and 5 bases at J, with 19 bases between. The CDR3 is 15 residues long. CDR3 nucleotide sequence: TGTGCCAGCAGCCAGACCCGGGACGGGAGTTATGGCTACACCTTC. Protein product: CASSQTRDGSYGYTF.

The gene calls are TRBV2 and TRBJ1-5; no reliable D call. Trimming removed 7 bases from V and 3 bases from J, with 10 bases in between. Germline lookup yields CDR1 SNHLY and CDR2 FYNNEI. The CDR3 runs 13 residues. As DNA, the CDR3 is TGTGCCAGCAAGGAAGCTCTCAATCAGCCCCAGCATTTT. It translates to CASKEALNQPQHF.

The chain couples TRBV6-5 to TRBJ2-7, with TRBD1 matching over 9 bases. V was pared by 8 bases and J by 6 bases, with 8 bases of the junction left unmatched. Germline assignment: CDR1 MNHEY and CDR2 SVGAGI. The CDR3 covers 13 residues. CDR3: CASGRGTGSEQYF. For the CDR3, the DNA is TGTGCCAGCGGTCGAGGGACAGGGAGCGAGCAGTACTTC.

The sample holds one count of this clone. The V gene is TRBV6-6, the J gene TRBJ2-2; TRBD2 might be the D (7 bases). This CDR3 is 15 amino acids long. The V end lost 0 bases, the J end lost 4 bases, and 9 bases lay between the germline ends. The germline V gene has CDR1 MNHNY and CDR2 SVGAGI (reference sequence). This CDR3 reads CASSYSRGGTGELFF. The CDR3 nucleotides are TGTGCCAGCAGTTACTCGAGGGGGGGCACCGGGGAGCTGTTTTTT.

J is TRBJ1-2 and V is TRBV15; TRBD1 aligns across 9 bases. Germline CDR1 and CDR2: LNHNV and YYDKDF (reference sequence). V shed 3 bases and J 3 bases; nucleotides not matched to a gene: 2. This CDR3 contains 14 residues. The CDR3 nucleotides read TGTGCCACCAGCAGGGACAGGGGAGACTATGGCTACACCTTC. This codes for CATSRDRGDYGYTF.

This chain's CDR3 is CATSEGGNQPQHF. The CDR3 DNA follows: TGTGCCACCAGTGAAGGGGGCAATCAGCCCCAGCATTTT. The V gene is TRBV24-1, the J gene TRBJ1-5, with a tentative D call TRBD1 (5 bases). V was cut by 4 bases and J by 2 bases, with 5 bases left in between. Germline V gives CDR1 KGHDR, CDR2 SFDVKD. The CDR3 runs 13 residues.